Listed here are 14 T cell receptor beta chains from one sample, sequenced in a study of T cells after yellow fever vaccination. One entry per CDR3 protein results from TCRdb running MiXCR on the 5' RACE reads. The sample includes around 600,000 distinct CDR3 sequences, approximately 13% seen only once; the top ten take approximately 15%. Specimen: PBMCs, collected on the day of the yellow fever booster vaccination. These TCRs come from a man younger than 40 who received the YFV17D yellow fever vaccine.

J is TRBJ1-4 and V is TRBV28; 9 bases are a match to TRBD1. Germline trimming cut 5 bases from V and 3 bases from J; bases unmatched to any gene: 7. The CDR3 covers 16 residues. Germline V CDR1 and CDR2: MDHEN, SYDVKM. CDR3 protein: CASSLQGTGSNEKLFF. The CDR3 DNA reads TGTGCCAGCAGTCTTCAGGGGACAGGGTCTAATGAAAAACTGTTTTTT.

This rearrangement joins TRBV7-8 to TRBJ2-3; 13 bases are a match to TRBD2. The CDR3 extends over 18 amino acids. The V gene end was trimmed by 2 bases and the J gene end by 1 base; junction bases not matched to a gene: 6. Germline V CDR1 and CDR2: SGHVS, FQNEAQ. This CDR3 reads CASSLSYGLAGGTDTQYF. CDR3 DNA sequence: TGTGCCAGCAGCTTATCCTATGGACTAGCGGGGGGCACAGATACGCAGTATTTT. The full variable domain, completed using reference TRBV7-8 and TRBJ2-3, is GAGVSQSPRYKVAKRGQDVALRCDPISGHVSLFWYQQALGQGPEFLTYFQNEAQLDKSGLPSDRFFAERPEGSVSTLKIQRTQQEDSAVYLCASSLSYGLAGGTDTQYFGPGTRLTVL.

As regards this clonotype: A read error is possible here, since a much larger clone lies one base away. This sequence joins TRBV7-9 and TRBJ2-3; 14 bases line up with TRBD2. The CDR3 is 16 amino acids. The germline V gene has CDR1 SEHNR and CDR2 FQNEAQ (reference sequence). CDR3 DNA: TGTGCCGGCAGCTCGACTAGCGGGAGGGCCTTTGATACGCAGTATTTT. It yields the protein CAGSSTSGRAFDTQYF.

This rearrangement joins TRBV7-9 to TRBJ2-5; D gene ambiguous. The CDR3 covers 15 residues. V was trimmed by 5 bases and J by 2 bases, leaving 15 bases between them. CDR1 and CDR2 from the germline V gene are SEHNR and FQNEAQ (reference sequence). In DNA, the CDR3 is TGTGCCAGCAGCCCTACCCGACCGGAGCAAGAGACCCAGTACTTC. Amino acid sequence: CASSPTRPEQETQYF.

This clonotype has ten or more counts. The CDR3 DNA sequence: TGCGCCAGCAGCTCCGGGAGGGAAAAACTGTTTTTT. It yields the protein CASSSGREKLFF. The V and J genes are TRBV4-3 and TRBJ1-4; D is uncertain. CDR1 and CDR2 (germline): LGHNA, YSLEER. Trimming stripped 5 bases from V and 8 bases from J, with 9 bases between. The CDR3 runs 12 residues.

J is TRBJ2-1 and V is TRBV12-3 or TRBV12-4; D remains ambiguous. The V end was cut by 7 bases, the J end by 2 bases, with 15 bases between. The CDR3 contains 15 residues. The CDR3 protein is CASTLMTQPYNEQFF. CDR3 bases: TGTGCCAGCACCCTTATGACCCAACCCTACAATGAGCAGTTCTTC.

This chain connects TRBV4-3 to TRBJ1-4; 7 nucleotides agree with TRBD1. The germline V gene encodes CDR1 LGHNA and CDR2 YSLEER. The CDR3 contains 16 residues. V was pared by 3 bases and J by 4 bases, with 8 bases of the junction left unmatched. CDR3 nucleotides: TGCGCCAGCAGCCAGAACCCGACAGGGAATAATGAAAAACTGTTTTTT. Translated: CASSQNPTGNNEKLFF.

V is TRBV3-1 and J is TRBJ2-7, with D unresolved. Trimming pared 8 bases from V and 2 bases from J, leaving 10 bases between. Germline lookup yields CDR1 LGHDT and CDR2 YNNKEL (reference sequence). This CDR3 has 12 amino acids. The DNA of the CDR3 is TGTGCCAGCTCAACGGCCACCTACGAGCAGTACTTC. Translation gives CASSTATYEQYF.

This clonotype was observed a few times. V is TRBV23-1 and J is TRBJ2-2; 10 bases line up with TRBD1. TRBV23-1 carries the ORF label, with uncertain function. This CDR3 has 16 residues. The ends lost 2 bases at V and 7 bases at J; junction bases unmatched: 7. CDR3 nucleotide sequence: TGCGCCAGCAGTCAAGAGGGACAGGGGTCTGTCGGGGAGCTGTTTTTT. Protein product: CASSQEGQGSVGELFF.

The chain carries TRBV12-3 or TRBV12-4 and TRBJ2-3; D call uncertain. V lost 7 bases to trimming and J lost 3 bases, with 14 bases between them. The CDR3 loop spans 14 amino acids. CDR3 sequence (DNA): TGTGCCAGCACCCCAAGCCGAGGTACAGATACGCAGTATTTT. Its protein product is CASTPSRGTDTQYF.

This clonotype has more than one count but fewer than ten. The rearrangement uses TRBV4-3 and TRBJ2-1; D is undetermined. There are 13 residues in the CDR3. Trimming pared 1 base from V and 8 bases from J, leaving 9 bases between. In germline, CDR1 is LGHNA, CDR2 YSLEER. Here the CDR3 reads CASSQVGYHEQFF. CDR3 DNA sequence: TGCGCCAGCAGCCAAGTAGGGTACCATGAGCAGTTCTTC.

This clonotype was counted ten times or more. V and J are TRBV27 and TRBJ1-6, with a tentative D call TRBD1 (6 bases). Germline V gene data show CDR1 as MNHEY and CDR2 as SMNVEV (reference sequence). The CDR3 contains 15 residues. The V and J ends lost 5 bases and 7 bases respectively, with 15 bases between them. Written as DNA, the CDR3 is TGTGCCAGCAGTCCTGGGACATCAATCAATTCACCCCTCCACTTT. This translates into CASSPGTSINSPLHF.

In its sample, this clonotype was seen a few times. The rearrangement joins TRBV5-1 to TRBJ2-7, with D tentatively TRBD1 (6 bases). The CDR3 is 13 amino acids. Germline values: CDR1 SGHRS, CDR2 YFSETQ. V gave up 4 bases and J gave up 5 bases, with 13 bases separating them. The CDR3 here is CASSKDRGDEQYF. The CDR3 bases are TGCGCCAGCAGCAAGGACAGAGGCGACGAGCAGTACTTC.

This clonotype was recorded at least ten times. The V call is TRBV20-1, the J call TRBJ2-4, with 12 bases lining up with TRBD2. The CDR3 covers 16 residues. V lost 3 bases to trimming and J lost 8 bases; unmatched junction nucleotides: 11. CDR1 DFQATT and CDR2 SNEGSKA come from the germline V gene (reference sequence). CDR3 loop: CSASQLLAGGSYIQYF. In DNA, the CDR3 is TGCAGTGCTAGTCAACTACTAGCGGGAGGATCTTACATTCAGTACTTC.